These T cell receptor beta chains were read from a single sample in a study of T cell responses to AZD1222 COVID-19 vaccine. Generated by immunoSEQ multiplex PCR, the TCRdb table keeps only in-frame clones and is missing some. The sample gives under 150,000 clones, 70% to 90% of which show up once; roughly 1.6% is in the top ten. The material sequenced was peripheral blood, taken on day 0 of AZD1222 vaccination. These receptors were taken from an adult in good health. CDR3s include the opening cysteine and the closing phenylalanine or tryptophan. Each record gives: CDR3 DNA, CDR3 protein, D gene, clone size, J gene, V gene. The D gene is left open where the match is weak. Expanded clones are given a class, and other clones once, few, many or no size at all.

TGTGCCACCAGACAGGGGAAACACCGGGGAGCTGTTTTT | CATRQGKHRGAVF | TRBD1 | NA | TRBJ2-2 | TRBV24-1
TGTGCCAGCAGTGAATCCGGACAGGGGCCTTCACCCCTCCACTTT | CASSESGQGPSPLHF | TRBD1 | NA | TRBJ1-6 | TRBV25-1
TGTGCCACCAGTGACCCCCGCCTGGGTAGCAATCAGCCCCAGCATTTT | CATSDPRLGSNQPQHF | NA | NA | TRBJ1-5 | TRBV24-1
TGTGCCTGGAGCCTGACAGGGGGGTACAATTCACCCCTCCACTTT | CAWSLTGGYNSPLHF | TRBD1 | NA | TRBJ1-6 | TRBV30
TGTGCCAGCAGCTTGGCCGGGACTCGAGCGAACAATGAGCAGTTCTTC | CASSLAGTRANNEQFF | NA | NA | TRBJ2-1 | TRBV7-2
TGTGCCAGCAGGGGGAACAATGAGCAGTTCTTC | CASRGNNEQFF | NA | NA | TRBJ2-1 | TRBV2
TGTGCCAGCATTATCGGGATTTGGGGGTATGGCTACACCTTC | CASIIGIWGYGYTF | NA | NA | TRBJ1-2 | TRBV5-6
TGTGCCAGCAGTCGGGGGACGAGCTCCTACAATGAGCAGTTCTTC | CASSRGTSSYNEQFF | NA | NA | TRBJ2-1 | TRBV11-2
TGCGCCAGCAGCCACTCCAAGGGGACAGGGGTCTCTAATTCACCCCTCCACTTT | CASSHSKGTGVSNSPLHF | TRBD1 | NA | TRBJ1-6 | TRBV4-1
TGCAGCGTTGGACAGGGAGAGAATTCACCCCTCCACTTT | CSVGQGENSPLHF | TRBD1 | NA | TRBJ1-6 | TRBV29-1
TGTGCCAGCAGCTCGAACAATGAAAAACTGTTTTTT | CASSSNNEKLFF | NA | NA | TRBJ1-4 | TRBV11-3
TGTGCCAGCAGCTTAGAGGCCCAAGGGGATTCACCCCTCCACTTT | CASSLEAQGDSPLHF | NA | few | TRBJ1-6 | TRBV7-2
TGTGCCAGCAGCTTAGTTTCTTTCGGGATAGACAGCTACGAGCAGTACTTC | CASSLVSFGIDSYEQYF | NA | NA | TRBJ2-7 | TRBV7-9
TGCGCCAGCAGGGGTCGGACAGAAATCTCCTACGAGCAGTACTTC | CASRGRTEISYEQYF | NA | NA | TRBJ2-7 | TRBV10-2